Included here is one T cell receptor beta chain sequence, with context. The sample is drawn from a study of T cell changes during pregnancy in multiple sclerosis. CDR1 is MNHEY, CDR2 SVGAGI, per germline. V lost 2 bases and J lost 1; bases outside the gene matches: 4. CDR3 length: 15 residues. Clones were read by immunoSEQ multiplex PCR, and TCRdb kept only the in-frame ones, dropping some. The sample records about 36,000 clones, roughly 93% being singletons. The specimen was CD4+ T cells from peripheral blood mononuclear cells, collected in the first trimester of pregnancy. The sequence came from a female donor with multiple sclerosis, enrolled in a pregnancy study. This chain uses TRBV6-5 with TRBJ1-1; 7 positions agree with TRBD1. CDR3: CASSYGGTANTEAFF. In nucleotides, the CDR3 is TGTGCCAGCAGTTACGGGGGGACAGCGAACACTGAAGCTTTCTTT.